Listed here are 14 T cell receptor beta chains from one sample, sequenced in a study of shared clonotypes between healthy human individuals. The assay was immunoSEQ multiplex PCR, and TCRdb's table has in-frame clones only and misses some. The sample has around 2.5 million clones, roughly 93% seen once. Sequences were obtained from naive CD4+ T cells from PBMCs. The subset was: CD45RA+ positively selected. These TCRs come from a young man in good health. Some clones in this sample may be carry-over from other donors' samples.

In its sample, this clone was seen a few times. The rearrangement joins TRBV29-1 to TRBJ1-1; possible D gene TRBD1, 5 bases. The CDR3 loop spans 15 amino acids. Between the trimmed V and J ends, which lost 4 bases and 0 bases, there was a span of 15 bases. The germline V gene has CDR1 SQVTM and CDR2 ANQGSEA. This chain's CDR3 is CSVGEGLQMNTEAFF. In DNA, the CDR3 is TGCAGCGTTGGGGAGGGACTACAGATGAACACTGAAGCTTTCTTT.

The chain combines TRBV19 with TRBJ2-3; 11 bases are shared with TRBD2. V lost 5 bases, J lost 5 bases, and 6 bases stayed unmatched. CDR3 size: 15 residues. Per the germline V gene, CDR1 is LNHDA and CDR2 is SQIVND (reference sequence). CDR3 DNA sequence: TGTGCCAGTAGTCCCGGAGGACTAGCGGGAGATACGCAGTATTTT. This sequence encodes CASSPGGLAGDTQYF. Combining the CDR3 with reference TRBV19 and TRBJ2-3 gives the whole variable domain DGGITQSPKYLFRKEGQNVTLSCEQNLNHDAMYWYRQDPGQGLRLIYYSQIVNDFQKGDIAEGYSVSREKKESFPLTVTSAQKNPTAFYLCASSPGGLAGDTQYFGPGTRLTVL.

V gene TRBV7-9 combines with J gene TRBJ2-7, with TRBD2 matching 11 bases. CDR1 is SEHNR and CDR2 is FQNEAQ in the germline V gene (reference sequence). The CDR3 totals 15 residues. Unmatched junction bases numbered 15, after V lost 5 bases and J lost 12 bases. CDR3 sequence (DNA): TGTGCCAGCAGCCCTAGCGGGACTAGCGGCCATGGAAGGTACTTC. This translates into CASSPSGTSGHGRYF. Full variable domain (rest looked up from reference TRBV7-9 and TRBJ2-7): DTGVSQNPRHKITKRGQNVTFRCDPISEHNRLYWYRQTLGQGPEFLTYFQNEAQLEKSRLLSDRFSAERPKGSFSTLEIQRTEQGDSAMYLCASSPSGTSGHGRYFGPGTRLTVT.

This clone was seen just once. The gene calls are TRBV28 and TRBJ2-2; D unresolved. Germline loops: CDR1 MDHEN, CDR2 SYDVKM. V lost 8 bases and J 2 bases, leaving 18 bases between the germline ends. The CDR3 spans 16 residues. The CDR3 bases are TGTGCCAGCCGACCAAGCTCGCCCTTTAACACCGGGGAGCTGTTTTTT. Encoded protein: CASRPSSPFNTGELFF.

For this clone: This sample includes further DNA sequences coding for the same CDR3. The chain combines TRBV5-4 with TRBJ1-2; perhaps TRBD1 as D (5 bases). Germline values: CDR1 SGHNT, CDR2 YYREEE (reference sequence). Trimming took off 4 bases at V and 5 bases at J, with 9 bases between the two ends. The CDR3 length is 12 residues. The CDR3: CASSLGPYGYTF. CDR3 sequence (DNA): TGTGCCAGCAGCCTGGGACCGTATGGCTACACCTTC.

About this clone itself: This sample also contains other DNA sequences that code for the same CDR3. The genes are TRBV5-1 and TRBJ2-3; no clear D. The length of the CDR3 is 11 residues. V lost 4 bases, J lost 6 bases, and 6 bases lay in between. Germline V gene sequence: CDR1 SGHRS, CDR2 YFSETQ. As DNA, the CDR3 is TGCGCCAGCAGCCTGGGGGATACGCAGTATTTT. It translates to CASSLGDTQYF.

The gene calls are TRBV28 and TRBJ2-3, with D uncertain. Germline assignment: CDR1 MDHEN and CDR2 SYDVKM. The CDR3 is 15 residues long. V dropped 7 bases and J dropped 4 bases, with 18 bases sitting between them. The CDR3 is CASTLLGSIPDTQYF. The CDR3 nucleotides read TGTGCCAGCACCCTCCTAGGATCAATTCCAGATACGCAGTATTTT.

This sequence joins TRBV29-1 and TRBJ2-3, with TRBD2 matching 8 bases. V lost 6 bases to trimming and J lost 4 bases; unmatched junction nucleotides: 9. The CDR3 consists of 14 residues. The V gene's germline CDR1 is SQVTM and CDR2 ANQGSEA. CDR3 nucleotide sequence: TGCAGCGTAGGGACTAGTTTTCTCCCAGATACGCAGTATTTT. Translation: CSVGTSFLPDTQYF.

This rearrangement joins TRBV21-1 to TRBJ2-2; the D call in the table, TRBD1, was not verified against the DNA. TRBV21-1 is a pseudogene. The CDR3 is 12 amino acids. The CDR3 DNA follows: TGTGCCCCTAGACAGGGCCTTGGGGAGCTGTTTTTT. It yields the protein CAPRQGLGELFF.

This chain joins TRBV27 and TRBJ2-7, with 8 bases that match TRBD1. The CDR3 sequence is 16 residues long. Germline V lookup: CDR1 MNHEY, CDR2 SMNVEV (reference sequence). V shed 6 bases and J 2 bases; nucleotides not matched to a gene: 12. The DNA of the CDR3 is TGTGCCAGCAGGGGGACAGGCAGAGACAGAACCTACGAGCAGTACTTC. This sequence encodes CASRGTGRDRTYEQYF.

V usage is TRBV2 and J usage is TRBJ1-2; 7 nucleotides align to TRBD1. The junction had 15 bases not matched to a gene; V was cut back by 7 bases and J by 7 bases. This CDR3 is 15 amino acids long. The germline gives CDR1 SNHLY, CDR2 FYNNEI. CDR3 sequence (DNA): TGTGCCAGCATCTCCCCTTTCCGAGGGGGCGGTGGCTACACCTTC. Its translation: CASISPFRGGGGYTF.

This chain uses TRBV11-3 with TRBJ2-1; 7 nucleotides agree with TRBD2. Germline values: CDR1 SGHNT, CDR2 YENEEA. V lost 4 bases, J lost 12 bases, and 9 bases stayed unmatched. CDR3 length: 13 residues. In DNA, the CDR3 is TGTGCCAGCAGCTCCCCGACTAGCAGAAGGCAGTTCTTC. It codes for CASSSPTSRRQFF. Filled out from reference TRBV11-3 and TRBJ2-1, the complete variable domain reads EAGVVQSPRYKIIEKKQPVAFWCNPISGHNTLYWYLQNLGQGPELLIRYENEEAVDDSQLPKDRFSAERLKGVDSTLKIQPAELGDSAVYLCASSSPTSRRQFFGPGTRLTVL.

The CDR3 sequence: CASSQPGQGGGEAFF. CDR3 sequence (DNA): TGTGCCAGCAGTCAACCTGGACAGGGTGGCGGAGAAGCTTTCTTT. The chain combines TRBV28 with TRBJ1-1; 8 nucleotides match TRBD1. CDR1 and CDR2 (germline): MDHEN, SYDVKM. V trimming: 5 bases; J trimming: 8 bases; junction bases outside the gene matches: 13. CDR3 length: 15 amino acids. Supplemented by reference TRBV28 and TRBJ1-1, the full variable domain reads DVKVTQSSRYLVKRTGEKVFLECVQDMDHENMFWYRQDPGLGLRLIYFSYDVKMKEKGDIPEGYSVSREKKERFSLILESASTNQTSMYLCASSQPGQGGGEAFFGQGTRLTVV.

This chain links TRBV4-2 with TRBJ2-7, with D possibly matching TRBD2 (6 bases). The CDR3 is 16 residues long. Germline CDR1 is LGHNA and CDR2 is YNFKEQ. Trimming stripped 4 bases from V and 3 bases from J, with 19 bases between. CDR3 loop: CASSRSDPGLFYEQYF. The CDR3 DNA reads as TGTGCCAGCAGCCGGTCGGATCCGGGACTTTTCTACGAGCAGTACTTC.